Following are 12 T cell receptor beta chains from one sample sequenced in a study of beta chain features in type 1 diabetes. Whole-study findings and limits: Shorter TCRB CDR3s, moderately but significantly so, marked every one of the four CD4+ subsets in Type 1 diabetes patients.

Their antigens are not known. The study reverse transcribed the entire isolated RNA, so it sequenced expressed TCRB transcripts. Some clones are missing from TCRdb's copy, which holds only in-frame ones; the method was immunoSEQ multiplex PCR. The repertoire holds 300,000 or so clones, with 13% to 15% as singletons. The sequencing input was naive CD4+ T cells from blood. Receptor source: a man younger than 45 with type 1 diabetes.

The J gene is TRBJ2-7, the V gene TRBV5-1; D possibly corresponds to TRBD1 (6 bases). Germline CDR1 reads SGHRS; CDR2 reads YFSETQ. CDR3 size: 13 residues. Trimming left V 4 bases short and J 1 base short, with 9 bases between. CDR3 coding DNA: TGCGCCAGCAGCGCACAGGGATCCTACGAGCAGTACTTC. The encoded protein is CASSAQGSYEQYF.

The V gene is TRBV4-2, the J gene TRBJ2-5, with D maybe TRBD2 (5 bases). The CDR3 loop spans 16 amino acids. The V gene lost 0 bases and the J gene lost 2 bases, with 13 bases spanning the gap. Germline CDR1 reads LGHNA; CDR2 reads YNFKEQ. The chain's CDR3 is CASSQDGSRGQETQYF. DNA of the CDR3: TGTGCCAGCAGCCAAGATGGAAGTCGGGGTCAAGAGACCCAGTACTTC.

The chain joins TRBV7-2 to TRBJ2-5; D gene uncertain. This CDR3 is built from 14 residues. Germline-derived CDR1 and CDR2 are SGHTA and FQGNSA. V lost 0 bases to trimming and J lost 4 bases, with 9 bases between them. The CDR3 here is CASSLARILETQYF. The CDR3 nucleotides are TGTGCCAGCAGCTTAGCTAGAATTCTAGAGACCCAGTACTTC.

This clone was seen more than once but under ten times. The V gene is TRBV29-1, the J gene TRBJ2-7, with a tentative D call TRBD1 (6 bases). Germline CDR1 reads SQVTM; CDR2 reads ANQGSEA. This CDR3 contains 13 residues. Between the trimmed V and J ends, which lost 6 bases and 0 bases, there was a span of 12 bases. The CDR3 DNA is TGCAGCGTGTTACAGGGTATCTCCTACGAGCAGTACTTC. This encodes CSVLQGISYEQYF.

This clone was counted only a few times. The CDR3 reads CASAGQGSLYEQYF. CDR3 coding DNA: TGTGCCAGTGCGGGACAGGGAAGCCTCTACGAGCAGTACTTC. The chain uses TRBV2 and TRBJ2-7; 9 nucleotides line up with TRBD1. V was clipped by 9 bases and J by 3 bases; unmatched bases: 9. Looked up from germline, CDR1 is SNHLY and CDR2 is FYNNEI. This CDR3 region has 14 residues. Filled out from reference TRBV2 and TRBJ2-7, the complete variable domain reads EPEVTQTPSHQVTQMGQEVILRCVPISNHLYFYWYRQILGQKVEFLVSFYNNEISEKSEIFDDQFSVERPDGSNFTLKIRSTKLEDSAMYFCASAGQGSLYEQYFGPGTRLTVT.

This clone was seen more than once but under ten times. Other DNA sequences from this sample encode an identical CDR3 as well. CDR3 DNA sequence: TGCAGCGCCGGACAGGGTGTGGGAGAGACCCAGTACTTC. This gives the protein CSAGQGVGETQYF. The V gene is TRBV29-1, the J gene TRBJ2-5; 8 nucleotides line up with TRBD1. Trimming cost V 7 bases and J 4 bases; bases outside gene matches: 8. This CDR3 has 13 amino acids. The V gene's germline CDR1 is SQVTM and CDR2 ANQGSEA.

The chain joins TRBV18 to TRBJ1-1; weak D call: TRBD1 (5 bases). The germline gives CDR1 KGHSH, CDR2 LQKENI. The CDR3 is made up of 14 amino acids. Trimming stripped 2 bases from V and 4 bases from J, with 11 bases between. For the CDR3, the DNA is TGTGCCAGCTCACCATCAGGGAGGGTCACTGAAGCTTTCTTT. It is translated as CASSPSGRVTEAFF.

There are a few counts of this clone. The chain links TRBV12-5 to TRBJ2-1; 7 positions agree with TRBD1. With V trimmed by 3 bases and J by 8 bases, 1 base remained unmatched. Germline V CDR1 and CDR2: LGHNT, FRNRAP. The length of the CDR3 is 12 residues. The CDR3 DNA follows: TGTGCTAGTGGTTTAGGGGGCCATGAGCAGTTCTTC. This encodes CASGLGGHEQFF. The whole variable domain, remainder taken from reference TRBV12-5 and TRBJ2-1, is DARVTQTPRHKVTEMGQEVTMRCQPILGHNTVFWYRQTMMQGLELLAYFRNRAPLDDSGMPKDRFSAEMPDATLATLKIQPSEPRDSAVYFCASGLGGHEQFFGPGTRLTVL.

This clone has only a few counts. V gene TRBV10-3 combines with J gene TRBJ1-1, with 7 bases fitting TRBD1. The trim removed 9 bases at V and 3 bases at J, leaving 7 bases unmatched. This CDR3 has 13 residues. The germline CDR1 and CDR2 sequences are ENHRY and SYGVKD. The CDR3 DNA follows: TGTGCCATTTCAGGGGGGACATACACTGAAGCTTTCTTT. It is translated as CAISGGTYTEAFF.

The chain employs TRBV15 and TRBJ2-7; TRBD2 is a possible D gene (5 bases). V was shortened by 0 bases and J by 10 bases, with 22 bases between the two germline ends. This CDR3 contains 16 residues. CDR1 and CDR2 (germline): LNHNV, YYDKDF (reference sequence). In DNA form, the CDR3 reads TGTGCCACCAGCAGAGATCAGACGGGAACCGCTACGAGACAGTACTTC. Encoded protein: CATSRDQTGTATRQYF. Using reference TRBV15 and TRBJ2-7 for the parts outside the CDR3, the full variable domain is DAMVIQNPRYQVTQFGKPVTLSCSQTLNHNVMYWYQQKSSQAPKLLFHYYDKDFNNEADTPDNFQSRRPNTSFCFLDIRSPGLGDTAMYLCATSRDQTGTATRQYFGPGTRLTVT.

The chain carries TRBV19 and TRBJ2-3; 12 bases align to TRBD2. Germline CDR1 LNHDA, CDR2 SQIVND (reference sequence). The junction had 13 bases not matched to a gene; V was cut back by 3 bases and J by 3 bases. CDR3 length equals 19 residues. The CDR3 DNA is TGTGCCAGTAGTATCGGCGCTTCCACTAGCGGGAGGAGGACAGATACGCAGTATTTT. This gives the protein CASSIGASTSGRRTDTQYF.

V and J are TRBV7-3 and TRBJ2-3; 12 bases match TRBD2. This CDR3 is built from 14 residues. V dropped 5 bases and J dropped 6; count of bases not matched to a gene: 3. Looked up from germline, CDR1 is SGHTA and CDR2 is FQGTGA. The CDR3 loop is CASSAGTSGDTQYF. The CDR3, as DNA: TGTGCCAGCAGCGCCGGGACTAGCGGGGATACGCAGTATTTT.